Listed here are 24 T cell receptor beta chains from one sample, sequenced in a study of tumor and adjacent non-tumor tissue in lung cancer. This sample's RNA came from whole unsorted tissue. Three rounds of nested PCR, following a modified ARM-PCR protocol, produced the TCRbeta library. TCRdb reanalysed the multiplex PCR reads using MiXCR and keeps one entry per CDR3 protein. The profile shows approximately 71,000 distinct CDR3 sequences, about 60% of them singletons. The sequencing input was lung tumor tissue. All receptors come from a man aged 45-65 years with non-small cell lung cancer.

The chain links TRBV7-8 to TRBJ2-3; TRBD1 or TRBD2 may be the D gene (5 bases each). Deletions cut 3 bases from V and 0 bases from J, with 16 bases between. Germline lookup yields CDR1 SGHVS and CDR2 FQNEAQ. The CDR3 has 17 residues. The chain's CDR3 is CASSFRDGILSTDTQYF. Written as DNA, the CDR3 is TGTGCCAGCAGCTTTAGGGACGGGATCTTAAGCACAGATACGCAGTATTTT.

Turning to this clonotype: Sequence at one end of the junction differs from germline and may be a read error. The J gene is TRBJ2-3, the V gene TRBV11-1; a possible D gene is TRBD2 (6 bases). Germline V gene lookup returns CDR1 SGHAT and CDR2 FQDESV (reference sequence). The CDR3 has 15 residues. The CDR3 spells CASRQLAGRTYTQYF. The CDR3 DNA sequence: TGTGCCAGCAGACAACTAGCCGGTCGCACATATACGCAGTATTTT.

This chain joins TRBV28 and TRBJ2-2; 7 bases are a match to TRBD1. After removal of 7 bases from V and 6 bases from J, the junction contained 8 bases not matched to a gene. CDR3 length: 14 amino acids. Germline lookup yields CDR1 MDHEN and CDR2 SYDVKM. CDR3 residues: CASINNRGAGELFF. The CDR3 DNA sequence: TGTGCCAGCATCAATAACAGGGGCGCCGGGGAGCTGTTTTTT.

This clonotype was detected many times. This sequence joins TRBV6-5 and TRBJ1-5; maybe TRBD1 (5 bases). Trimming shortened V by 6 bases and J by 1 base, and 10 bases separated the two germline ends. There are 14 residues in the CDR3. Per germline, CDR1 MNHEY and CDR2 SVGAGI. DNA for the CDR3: TGTGCCAGCAGGCGGGACGGAAGCAATCAGCCCCAGCATTTT. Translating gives CASRRDGSNQPQHF.

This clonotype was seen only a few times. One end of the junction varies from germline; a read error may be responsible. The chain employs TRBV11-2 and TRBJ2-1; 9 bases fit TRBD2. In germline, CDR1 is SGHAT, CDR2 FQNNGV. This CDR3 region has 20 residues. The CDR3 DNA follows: TGTGCCAGCAGCTCTTTTGGGGTAACGCTAGCGGGGCCTACCTACAGTGAGCAGTTCTTC. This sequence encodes CASSSFGVTLAGPTYSEQFF.

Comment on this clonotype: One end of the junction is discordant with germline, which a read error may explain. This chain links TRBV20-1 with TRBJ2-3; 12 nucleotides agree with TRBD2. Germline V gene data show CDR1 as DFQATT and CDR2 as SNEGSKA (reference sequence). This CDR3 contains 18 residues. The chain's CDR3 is CSVRDPSGLAGGPDTQYF. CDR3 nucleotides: TGCAGTGTTAGAGACCCTTCTGGGCTAGCGGGGGGGCCAGATACGCAGTATTTT.

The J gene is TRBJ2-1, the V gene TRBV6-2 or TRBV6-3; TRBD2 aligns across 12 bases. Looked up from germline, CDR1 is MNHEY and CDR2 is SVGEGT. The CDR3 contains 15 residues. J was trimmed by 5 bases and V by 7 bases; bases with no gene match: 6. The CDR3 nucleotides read TGTGCCAGCACTTCCCGGACTAGCGGGGACAATGAGCAGTTCTTC. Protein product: CASTSRTSGDNEQFF.

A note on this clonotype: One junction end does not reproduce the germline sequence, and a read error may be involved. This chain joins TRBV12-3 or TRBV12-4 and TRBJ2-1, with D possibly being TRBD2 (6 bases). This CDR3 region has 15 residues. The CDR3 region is CASTVSGGSYNEQFF. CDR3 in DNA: TGTGCCAGCACTGTTAGCGGAGGCTCCTACAATGAGCAGTTTTTC.

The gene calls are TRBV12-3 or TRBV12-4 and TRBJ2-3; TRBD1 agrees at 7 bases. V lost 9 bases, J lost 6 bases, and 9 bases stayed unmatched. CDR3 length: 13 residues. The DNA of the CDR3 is TGTGCCAGAAGCGTAGACAGGGAGGATACGCAGTATTTT. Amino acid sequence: CARSVDREDTQYF.

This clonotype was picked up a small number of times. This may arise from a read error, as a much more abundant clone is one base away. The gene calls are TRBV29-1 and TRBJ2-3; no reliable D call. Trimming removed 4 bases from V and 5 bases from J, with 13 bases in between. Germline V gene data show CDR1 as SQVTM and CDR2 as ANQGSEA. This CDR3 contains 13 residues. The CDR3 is CSVGESKRDTQYF. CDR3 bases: TGCAGCGTTGGAGAGTCAAAGAGAGATACGCAGTATTTT.

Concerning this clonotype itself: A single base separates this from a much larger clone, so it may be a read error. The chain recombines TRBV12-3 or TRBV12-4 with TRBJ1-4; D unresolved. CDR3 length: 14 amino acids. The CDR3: CVSSFGGLEGKLFF. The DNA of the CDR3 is TGTGTCAGCAGTTTCGGAGGGCTCGAAGGAAAACTGTTTTTT.

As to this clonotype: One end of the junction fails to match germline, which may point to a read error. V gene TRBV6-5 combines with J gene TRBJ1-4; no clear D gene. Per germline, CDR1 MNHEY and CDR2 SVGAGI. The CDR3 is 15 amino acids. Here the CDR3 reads CAGSYSDLGFENLFF. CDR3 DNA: TGTGCCGGCAGTTACTCCGACCTGGGTTTCGAAAACCTGTTTTTT.

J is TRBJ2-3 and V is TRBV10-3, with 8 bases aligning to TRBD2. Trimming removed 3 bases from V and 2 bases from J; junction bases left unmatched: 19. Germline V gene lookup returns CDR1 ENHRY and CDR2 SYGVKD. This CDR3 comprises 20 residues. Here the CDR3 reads CAISESRVSGVVGNTDTQYF. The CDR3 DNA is TGTGCCATCAGTGAATCGCGGGTTAGCGGGGTGGTTGGTAACACAGATACGCAGTATTTT.

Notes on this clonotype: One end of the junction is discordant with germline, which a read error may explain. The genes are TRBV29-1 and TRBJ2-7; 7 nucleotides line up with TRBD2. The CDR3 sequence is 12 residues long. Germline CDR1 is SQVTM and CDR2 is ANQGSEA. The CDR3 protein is CSWGGHIYEHYF. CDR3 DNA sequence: TGCAGCTGGGGGGGTCACATTTACGAGCACTACTTC.

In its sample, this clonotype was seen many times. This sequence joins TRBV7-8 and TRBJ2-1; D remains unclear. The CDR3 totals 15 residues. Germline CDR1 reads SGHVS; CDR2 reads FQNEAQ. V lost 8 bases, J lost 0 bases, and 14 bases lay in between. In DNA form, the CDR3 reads TGTGCCAGCCAAAGAGAGACCTACTCCTACAATGAGCAGTTCTTC. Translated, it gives CASQRETYSYNEQFF.

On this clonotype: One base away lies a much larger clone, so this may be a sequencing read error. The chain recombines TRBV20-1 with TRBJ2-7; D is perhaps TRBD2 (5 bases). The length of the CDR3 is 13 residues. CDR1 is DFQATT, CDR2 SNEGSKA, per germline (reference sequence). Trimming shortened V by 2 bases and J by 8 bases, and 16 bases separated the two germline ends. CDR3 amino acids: CSARQAIGGKQYF. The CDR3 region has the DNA TGCAGTGCTAGACAGGCTATCGGAGGCAAGCAGTACTTC.

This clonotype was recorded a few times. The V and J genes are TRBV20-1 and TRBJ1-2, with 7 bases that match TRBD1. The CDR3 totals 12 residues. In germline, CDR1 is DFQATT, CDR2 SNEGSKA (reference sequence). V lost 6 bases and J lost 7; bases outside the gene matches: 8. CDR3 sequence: CSANDREAGYTF. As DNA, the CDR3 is TGCAGTGCCAACGACAGGGAGGCTGGCTACACCTTC.

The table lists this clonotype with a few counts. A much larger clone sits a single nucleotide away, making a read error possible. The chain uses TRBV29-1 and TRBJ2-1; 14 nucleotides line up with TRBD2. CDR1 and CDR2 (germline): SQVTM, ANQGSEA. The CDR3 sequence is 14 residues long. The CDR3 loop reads CSVTTSGRDNEQLF. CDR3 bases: TGCAGCGTAACGACTAGCGGGAGGGACAATGAGCAGCTCTTC.

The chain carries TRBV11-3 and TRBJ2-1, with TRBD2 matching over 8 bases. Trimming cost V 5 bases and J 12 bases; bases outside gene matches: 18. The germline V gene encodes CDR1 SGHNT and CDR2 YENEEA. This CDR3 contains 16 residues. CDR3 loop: CASSLRLAINYSGQFF. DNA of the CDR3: TGTGCCAGCAGCCTACGACTAGCGATAAACTACAGTGGGCAGTTCTTC.

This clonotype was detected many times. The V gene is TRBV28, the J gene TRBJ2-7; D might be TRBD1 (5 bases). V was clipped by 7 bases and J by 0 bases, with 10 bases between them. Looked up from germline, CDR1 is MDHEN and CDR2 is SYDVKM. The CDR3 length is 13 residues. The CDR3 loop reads CASIRATSYEQYF. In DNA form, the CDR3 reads TGTGCCAGCATCAGGGCTACCTCCTACGAGCAGTACTTC.

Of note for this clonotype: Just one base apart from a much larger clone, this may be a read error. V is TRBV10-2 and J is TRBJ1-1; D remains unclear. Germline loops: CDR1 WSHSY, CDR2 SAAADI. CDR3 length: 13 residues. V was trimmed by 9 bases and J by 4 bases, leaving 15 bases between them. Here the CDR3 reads CASRLESATEAFF. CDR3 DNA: TGCGCCAGTCGCCTAGAGAGTGCCACTGAAGCTTTCTTT.

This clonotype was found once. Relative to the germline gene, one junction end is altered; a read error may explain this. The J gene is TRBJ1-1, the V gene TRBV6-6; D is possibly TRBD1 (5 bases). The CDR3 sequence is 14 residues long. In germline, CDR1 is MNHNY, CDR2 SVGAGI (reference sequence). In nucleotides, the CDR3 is TGTGCCTGCAGTTACTCACAGGTTGACACTGAAGCTATCTTT. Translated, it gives CACSYSQVDTEAIF.

The CDR3 here is CSASRGVSTDTQYF. The CDR3 DNA sequence: TGCAGTGCCTCGCGGGGGGTTAGCACAGATACGCAGTATTTT. This rearrangement joins TRBV20-1 to TRBJ2-3, with 8 bases lining up with TRBD2. V lost 6 bases and J lost 0; bases outside the gene matches: 5. The germline gives CDR1 DFQATT, CDR2 SNEGSKA (reference sequence). This CDR3 spans 14 amino acids.

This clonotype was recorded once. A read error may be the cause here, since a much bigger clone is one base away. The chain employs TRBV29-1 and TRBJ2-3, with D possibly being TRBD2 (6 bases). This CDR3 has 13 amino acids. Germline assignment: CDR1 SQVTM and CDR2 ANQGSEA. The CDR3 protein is CSLTGTGTDKQYF. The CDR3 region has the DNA TGCAGCCTGACCGGGACTGGCACAGATAAGCAGTATTTT.